This T cell receptor (beta chain) was obtained from a study of shared clonotypes between healthy human individuals. Findings of the study overall: Few donors limited the genetic and exposure-history diversity represented.

Deletions cut 0 bases from V and 7 bases from J, with 9 bases between. The CDR3 length is 13 residues. Germline values: CDR1 LNHNV, CDR2 YYDKDF (reference sequence). Sequencing was performed with immunoSEQ multiplex PCR; in TCRdb, only in-frame clones are kept and a portion is missing. The sample carries approximately 2.5 million clones, roughly nine tenths recorded once. On this clone: What it recognizes is unknown.

The chain is built from TRBV15 and TRBJ1-1; tentative D call: TRBD1 (5 bases). This clonotype originated in a young man in good health. Sequencing was performed on naive CD4+ T cells sorted from blood. Subset of the sample: CD45RA+ positively selected. DNA of the CDR3: TGTGCCACCAGCAGAGAGAGGACACTTGAAGCTTTCTTT. It encodes CATSRERTLEAFF.